Following are 30 T cell receptor beta chains from one sample sequenced in a study of blood T cell repertoires in COVID-19. Only in-frame clones appear in the TCRdb table, and some are missing; sequencing was by immunoSEQ multiplex PCR. The sample holds approximately 82,000 clones, around 83% seen once. Sequencing used peripheral blood. The source is a woman in her sixties with acute or convalescent COVID-19.

V is TRBV7-2 and J is TRBJ1-1; 7 positions agree with TRBD1. The V gene end was trimmed by 5 bases and the J gene end by 8 bases; junction bases not matched to a gene: 5. The CDR3 length is 12 residues. Per the germline V gene, CDR1 is SGHTA and CDR2 is FQGNSA. The CDR3 loop reads CASSRDSLEAFF. The CDR3 DNA follows: TGTGCCAGCAGCAGGGACAGCCTAGAAGCTTTCTTT.

This chain links TRBV7-6 with TRBJ1-1, with D perhaps TRBD1 (5 bases). V lost 4 bases to trimming and J lost 1 base, with 16 bases between them. Germline V lookup: CDR1 SGHVS, CDR2 FNYEAQ. The CDR3 extends over 16 amino acids. The CDR3 protein is CASSSTIQGRNTEAFF. The DNA of the CDR3 is TGTGCCAGCAGCTCAACCATCCAGGGAAGGAACACTGAAGCTTTCTTT.

This clone was counted a single time. This chain joins TRBV5-1 and TRBJ2-5; tentative D call: TRBD1 (6 bases). Trimming took 4 bases from V and 0 from J, leaving 10 bases between them. Germline assignment: CDR1 SGHRS and CDR2 YFSETQ. The CDR3 is 14 residues long. CDR3 in DNA: TGCGCCAGCAGCCACAGGACAGACCAAGAGACCCAGTACTTC. Its translation: CASSHRTDQETQYF.

This clone has just one count. The chain employs TRBV5-6 and TRBJ1-1; possible D gene TRBD1, 5 bases. This CDR3 has 13 residues. V was shortened by 6 bases and J by 0 bases, with 9 bases between the two germline ends. Germline V gene lookup returns CDR1 SGHDT and CDR2 YYEEEE. In DNA form, the CDR3 reads TGTGCCAGCACTATAGGGGTGAACACTGAAGCTTTCTTT. Protein sequence: CASTIGVNTEAFF.

The count of this clone is one. V gene TRBV25-1 combines with J gene TRBJ1-1, with a possible D match to TRBD1 (6 bases). Germline CDR1 is MGHDK and CDR2 is SYGVNS. This CDR3 region has 15 residues. V was shortened by 3 bases and J by 5 bases, with 16 bases between the two germline ends. CDR3: CASSDRILRGTEAFF. The CDR3, as DNA: TGTGCCAGCAGTGATCGGATTCTTAGGGGGACTGAAGCTTTCTTT.

V gene TRBV5-1 combines with J gene TRBJ2-1; D possibly corresponds to TRBD1 (6 bases). Germline V gene data show CDR1 as SGHRS and CDR2 as YFSETQ. CDR3 length equals 12 residues. V lost 4 bases and J lost 5, with 7 bases in between. The CDR3 region is CASSRTDNEQFF. CDR3 nucleotide sequence: TGCGCCAGCAGCAGGACAGACAATGAGCAGTTCTTC. The variable domain in full, with the rest retrieved from reference TRBV5-1 and TRBJ2-1, is KAGVTQTPRYLIKTRGQQVTLSCSPISGHRSVSWYQQTPGQGLQFLFEYFSETQRNKGNFPGRFSGRQFSNSRSEMNVSTLELGDSALYLCASSRTDNEQFFGPGTRLTVL.

The V call is TRBV7-9, the J call TRBJ2-5; 8 nucleotides line up with TRBD1. In germline, CDR1 is SEHNR, CDR2 FQNEAQ (reference sequence). This CDR3 has 16 amino acids. J lost 2 bases, V lost 5 bases, and 10 bases had no gene match. This CDR3 reads CASSRRPGQAQETQYF. The CDR3, as DNA: TGTGCCAGCAGCCGAAGACCGGGACAGGCACAAGAGACCCAGTACTTC.

The CDR3 protein is CASSYSEISRYGYTF. For the CDR3, the DNA is TGTGCCAGCAGTTACTCAGAAATTAGTCGCTATGGCTACACCTTC. The J gene is TRBJ1-2, the V gene TRBV6-5; no clear D. Germline V gene lookup returns CDR1 MNHEY and CDR2 SVGAGI. V gave up 0 bases and J gave up 4 bases, with 12 bases separating them. CDR3 length: 15 amino acids.

The chain's CDR3 is CATSDSLGAGVTAYNEQFF. The DNA of the CDR3 is TGTGCCACCAGTGATTCATTAGGAGCGGGAGTGACGGCCTACAATGAGCAGTTCTTC. The chain combines TRBV24-1 with TRBJ2-1, with TRBD2 matching 8 bases. The CDR3 totals 19 residues. Germline V gene sequence: CDR1 KGHDR, CDR2 SFDVKD. V was clipped by 2 bases and J by 2 bases; unmatched bases: 13.

The chain carries TRBV5-1 and TRBJ2-1; D unresolved. The germline V gene encodes CDR1 SGHRS and CDR2 YFSETQ. V lost 0 bases and J 5 bases, leaving 9 bases between the germline ends. This CDR3 has 14 residues. CDR3 protein: CASSLGGVNNEQFF. CDR3 DNA sequence: TGCGCCAGCAGCTTGGGTGGAGTTAACAATGAGCAGTTCTTC.

This clone was seen once. The chain joins TRBV7-9 to TRBJ1-2; D is possibly TRBD1 (6 bases). The CDR3 is made up of 16 amino acids. Germline V lookup: CDR1 SEHNR, CDR2 FQNEAQ (reference sequence). Trimming took 4 bases from V and 0 from J, leaving 15 bases between them. CDR3 DNA: TGTGCCAGCAGCTCTCGACAGGATGAAGCTAACTATGGCTACACCTTC. Its protein product is CASSSRQDEANYGYTF.

The V call is TRBV18, the J call TRBJ2-1; D remains ambiguous. The V end was cut by 3 bases, the J end by 2 bases, with 5 bases between. This CDR3 region has 13 residues. Germline V CDR1 and CDR2: KGHSH, LQKENI. The CDR3 is CASSPLAYNEQFF. CDR3 nucleotides: TGTGCCAGCTCACCGCTAGCCTACAATGAGCAGTTCTTC. Using reference TRBV18 and TRBJ2-1 for the parts outside the CDR3, the full variable domain is NAGVMQNPRHLVRRRGQEARLRCSPMKGHSHVYWYRQLPEEGLKFMVYLQKENIIDESGMPKERFSAEFPKEGPSILRIQQVVRGDSAAYFCASSPLAYNEQFFGPGTRLTVL.

This clone was observed a few times. The chain combines TRBV6-6 with TRBJ1-1, with D hard to call. The CDR3 runs 14 residues. The V gene's germline CDR1 is MNHNY and CDR2 SVGAGI (reference sequence). V was trimmed by 2 bases and J by 1 base, leaving 8 bases between them. This CDR3 reads CASSYREANTEAFF. The CDR3 DNA follows: TGTGCCAGCAGTTACCGGGAGGCGAACACTGAAGCTTTCTTT.

The V gene is TRBV19, the J gene TRBJ2-1; no firm D call. Looked up from germline, CDR1 is LNHDA and CDR2 is SQIVND (reference sequence). This CDR3 has 16 amino acids. The V gene lost 1 base and the J gene lost 6 bases, with 16 bases spanning the gap. The CDR3, as DNA: TGTGCCAGTAGTATAGCCCAGAGGTTAGCCGGCAATGAGCAGTTCTTC. This gives the protein CASSIAQRLAGNEQFF.

The genes are TRBV11-3 and TRBJ2-7; 9 nucleotides line up with TRBD2. The CDR3 spans 17 residues. V lost 0 bases and J lost 2; bases outside the gene matches: 8. The germline gives CDR1 SGHNT, CDR2 YENEEA. Here the CDR3 DNA reads TGTGCCAGCAGCTTAGATTCGCGACTAGCGGTTCCCTACGAGCAGTACTTC. It is translated as CASSLDSRLAVPYEQYF.

This clone has a handful of counts. V gene TRBV3-1 (or the pseudogene TRBV3-2) combines with J gene TRBJ1-6, with D hard to call. The length of the CDR3 is 16 residues. CDR1 LGHDT and CDR2 YNNKEL come from the germline V gene (reference sequence). Trimming shortened V by 2 bases and J by 9 bases, and 17 bases separated the two germline ends. This chain's CDR3 is CASSQYVRVGFSPLHF. CDR3 nucleotides: TGTGCCAGCAGCCAATATGTAAGAGTTGGTTTTTCACCCCTCCACTTT.

This chain links TRBV7-2 with TRBJ1-6; maybe TRBD1 (6 bases). The CDR3 length is 15 residues. V dropped 4 bases and J dropped 4 bases, with 11 bases sitting between them. The germline CDR1 and CDR2 sequences are SGHTA and FQGNSA. CDR3 loop: CASSSYRVYNSPLHF. The DNA for the CDR3 is TGTGCCAGCAGCTCCTACAGGGTTTATAATTCACCCCTCCACTTT.

This chain links TRBV7-8 with TRBJ2-2; D might be TRBD2 (7 bases). Germline CDR1 is SGHVS and CDR2 is FQNEAQ. Trimming took off 3 bases at V and 4 bases at J, with 9 bases between the two ends. The CDR3 contains 14 residues. The CDR3 here is CASSLRGGTGELFF. The CDR3 nucleotides are TGTGCCAGCAGCTTGAGGGGGGGCACCGGGGAGCTGTTTTTT.

Written as DNA, the CDR3 is TGCGCCAGCAGTCAAGGACAGGGCGATGGCTACACCTTC. Amino acid sequence: CASSQGQGDGYTF. The chain carries TRBV5-1 and TRBJ1-2; 8 nucleotides line up with TRBD1. There are 13 residues in the CDR3. Germline CDR1 SGHRS, CDR2 YFSETQ. V trimming: 5 bases; J trimming: 6 bases; junction bases outside the gene matches: 6.

The rearrangement uses TRBV9 and TRBJ1-2, with a tentative D call TRBD1 (6 bases). With 4 bases removed from V and 0 bases from J, the gap between germline ends came to 19 bases. This CDR3 is 17 amino acids long. Germline-derived CDR1 and CDR2 are SGDLS and YYNGEE. The CDR3 nucleotides read TGTGCCAGCAGCCCCTTCTCAGGGACACGAACTAACTATGGCTACACCTTC. Translation gives CASSPFSGTRTNYGYTF.

This clone has just one count. The V call is TRBV7-2, the J call TRBJ1-6; 12 bases match TRBD1. CDR1 SGHTA and CDR2 FQGNSA come from the germline V gene. The CDR3 loop spans 16 amino acids. V trimming: 0 bases; J trimming: 10 bases; junction bases outside the gene matches: 4. The CDR3 region is CASSLADGTGGSPLHF. The CDR3 nucleotides are TGTGCCAGCAGCTTAGCGGATGGGACAGGGGGCTCACCCCTCCACTTT.

The chain employs TRBV7-2 and TRBJ2-5, with 7 nucleotides matching TRBD2. The CDR3 is 14 residues long. V was pared by 0 bases and J by 4 bases, with 2 bases of the junction left unmatched. Germline V gene data show CDR1 as SGHTA and CDR2 as FQGNSA. CDR3 amino acids: CASSLAGRAETQYF. The CDR3 DNA sequence: TGTGCCAGCAGCTTAGCGGGGAGGGCAGAGACCCAGTACTTC.

This chain joins TRBV19 and TRBJ1-1, with 9 bases lining up with TRBD1. CDR1 is LNHDA and CDR2 is SQIVND in the germline V gene (reference sequence). The V and J ends lost 7 bases and 4 bases, in that order; junction bases with no gene match: 4. This CDR3 region has 13 residues. The CDR3 reads CASKQGALTEAFF. CDR3 DNA: TGTGCCAGTAAACAGGGGGCCCTCACTGAAGCTTTCTTT.

The V gene is TRBV9, the J gene TRBJ1-1, with D unresolved. The germline V gene encodes CDR1 SGDLS and CDR2 YYNGEE. The CDR3 totals 11 residues. V lost 7 bases and J 7 bases, leaving 11 bases between the germline ends. CDR3 in amino acids: CASGLDGEAFF. CDR3 in DNA: TGTGCCAGCGGACTCGACGGTGAAGCTTTCTTT.

The chain is built from TRBV5-6 and TRBJ2-3; no clear D. The CDR3 has 12 residues. V lost 2 bases to trimming and J lost 4 bases, with 5 bases between them. Per the germline V gene, CDR1 is SGHDT and CDR2 is YYEEEE. This chain's CDR3 is CASSFPADTQYF. CDR3 nucleotides: TGTGCCAGCAGCTTTCCCGCAGATACGCAGTATTTT.

This chain uses TRBV6-5 with TRBJ1-2; 10 nucleotides match TRBD1. There are 14 residues in the CDR3. The germline V gene encodes CDR1 MNHEY and CDR2 SVGAGI. V shed 6 bases and J 2 bases; nucleotides not matched to a gene: 3. Here the CDR3 DNA reads TGTGCCAGCAGATGGGACAGGGGAAACTATGGCTACACCTTC. It yields the protein CASRWDRGNYGYTF.

The rearrangement joins TRBV3-1 (or the pseudogene TRBV3-2) to TRBJ1-5; TRBD1 agrees at 9 bases. Germline values: CDR1 LGHDT, CDR2 YNNKEL (reference sequence). The CDR3 has 15 amino acids. V lost 4 bases and J lost 5; bases outside the gene matches: 6. The CDR3 protein is CASSPGTGWDQPQHF. The CDR3 DNA follows: TGTGCCAGCAGCCCGGGGACAGGGTGGGATCAGCCCCAGCATTTT.

The V call is TRBV5-1, the J call TRBJ2-2; 7 nucleotides agree with TRBD1. The J segment lost 3 bases and the V segment lost 5 bases, leaving 13 bases of the junction unmatched. This CDR3 is built from 17 residues. The germline V gene has CDR1 SGHRS and CDR2 YFSETQ. The CDR3 nucleotides read TGCGCCAGCAGTTCCCGGGACAGTCCGTCGGACACCGGGGAGCTGTTTTTT. It encodes CASSSRDSPSDTGELFF. Full variable domain (remainder filled in from reference TRBV5-1 and TRBJ2-2): KAGVTQTPRYLIKTRGQQVTLSCSPISGHRSVSWYQQTPGQGLQFLFEYFSETQRNKGNFPGRFSGRQFSNSRSEMNVSTLELGDSALYLCASSSRDSPSDTGELFFGEGSRLTVL.

DNA for the CDR3: TGTGCCTGGAGTCGGGGGAATCAAGAGACCCAGTACTTC. Its protein product is CAWSRGNQETQYF. This rearrangement joins TRBV30 to TRBJ2-5, with D possibly matching TRBD2 (6 bases). The CDR3 is 13 residues long. Deletions cut 2 bases from V and 2 bases from J, with 9 bases between. Germline V CDR1 and CDR2: GTSNPN, SVGIG (reference sequence).

The chain links TRBV5-1 to TRBJ2-1; 13 nucleotides match TRBD2. Germline V CDR1 and CDR2: SGHRS, YFSETQ. The ends lost 2 bases at V and 2 bases at J; junction bases unmatched: 1. This CDR3 is built from 16 residues. CDR3 nucleotide sequence: TGCGCCAGCAGCTTCGGACTAGCGGGAGCCTACAATGAGCAGTTCTTC. Amino acids: CASSFGLAGAYNEQFF.